This T cell receptor beta chain was profiled in a study of T-cell reconstitution after alpha-beta-depleted transplantation in children. Unique molecular identifiers tagged the TCRbeta library. In TCRdb, the PCR reads were re-called with MiXCR into one record per CDR3 protein. The sample includes 900,000 or so distinct CDR3 sequences, about 15% of them seen just once. Study-level points and caveats: About two months after transplant, alpha-beta T cells reportedly came from several hundred expanded graft clones. Counts and diversity of T cells one year after transplant came mostly from newly produced T cells. TCRbeta diversity was high at day 60 in some patients (a result of surviving recipient T cells and thymic progenitors).

A note on this clonotype: The antigen is undetermined.

The V gene's germline CDR1 is LGHNA and CDR2 YNFKEQ. The CDR3 spans 18 residues. Trimming removed 0 bases from V and 4 bases from J; junction bases left unmatched: 7. The rearrangement links TRBV4-2 to TRBJ2-1; 12 bases are a match to TRBD2. This specimen consisted of PBMCs, mostly from graft donor cells, obtained 360 days after TCRalphabeta/CD19-depleted stem cell transplant. The TCR comes from a male patient between 5 and 17 years old who had a stem cell transplant for acute lymphoblastic leukemia, so the T cells may come from the graft donor. The CDR3 region is CASSQDLSGLAGYNEQFF. The CDR3, as DNA: TGTGCCAGCAGCCAAGATCTCAGCGGACTAGCGGGATACAATGAGCAGTTCTTC.